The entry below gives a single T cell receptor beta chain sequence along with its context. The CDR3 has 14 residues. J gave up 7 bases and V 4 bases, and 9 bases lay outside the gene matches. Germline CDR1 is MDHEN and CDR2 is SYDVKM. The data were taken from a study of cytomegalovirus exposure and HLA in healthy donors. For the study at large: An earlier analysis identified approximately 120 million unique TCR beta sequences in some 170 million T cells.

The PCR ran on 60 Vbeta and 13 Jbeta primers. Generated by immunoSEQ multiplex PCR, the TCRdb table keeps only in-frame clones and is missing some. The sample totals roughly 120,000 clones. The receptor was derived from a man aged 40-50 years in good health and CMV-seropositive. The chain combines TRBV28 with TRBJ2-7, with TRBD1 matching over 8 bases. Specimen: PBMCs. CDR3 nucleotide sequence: TGTGCCAGCAGTTCCCGGACAGGGACCAAAGAGCAGTACTTC. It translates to CASSSRTGTKEQYF.